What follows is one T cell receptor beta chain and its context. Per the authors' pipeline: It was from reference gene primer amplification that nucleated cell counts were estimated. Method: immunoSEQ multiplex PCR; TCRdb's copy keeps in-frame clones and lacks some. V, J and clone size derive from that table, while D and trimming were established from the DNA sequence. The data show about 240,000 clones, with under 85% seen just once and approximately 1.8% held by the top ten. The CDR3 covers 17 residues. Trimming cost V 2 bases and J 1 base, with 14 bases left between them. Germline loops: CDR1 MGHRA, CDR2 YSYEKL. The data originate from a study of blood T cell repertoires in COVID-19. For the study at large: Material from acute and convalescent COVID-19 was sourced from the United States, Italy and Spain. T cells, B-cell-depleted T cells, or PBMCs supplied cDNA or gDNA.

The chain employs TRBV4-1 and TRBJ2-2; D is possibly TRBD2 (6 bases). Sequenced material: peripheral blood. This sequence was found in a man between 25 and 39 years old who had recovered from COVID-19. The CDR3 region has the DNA TGCGCCAGCAGCCAACGGGAGACACAAATGAACACCGGGGAGCTGTTTTTT. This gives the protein CASSQRETQMNTGELFF.